Given below is one T cell receptor beta chain in context. The source of the sample is a study of blood T cell repertoires in COVID-19. Study-wide background: The study drew acute and convalescent COVID-19 samples from the United States, Italy and Spain. From T cells, B-cell-depleted T cells, or PBMCs came the material, which was cDNA or gDNA.

In the source study's methods: The authors estimated nucleated cell counts from reference gene primer amplification. The data were produced by immunoSEQ multiplex PCR, yet TCRdb's version contains in-frame clones alone and is incomplete. V and J calls and clone size are copied from that table; D and trimming were computed from the DNA. The sample shows tens of thousands of clones, approximately 92% of them seen only once. Recruited during active infection, patients (from Seattle) were subsequently followed longitudinally. The CDR3 runs to 12 residues. Per the germline V gene, CDR1 is LGHNT and CDR2 is FRNRAP. V lost 0 bases and J 9 bases, leaving 6 bases between the germline ends.

The genes are TRBV12-5 and TRBJ2-1; D remains unclear. Sequenced sample: peripheral blood. The TCR originated in a man between 50 and 59 years old with COVID-19, enrolled during active disease. The CDR3 reads CASGLVPGEQFF. The CDR3 DNA reads as TGTGCTAGTGGTTTGGTACCGGGTGAGCAGTTCTTC.